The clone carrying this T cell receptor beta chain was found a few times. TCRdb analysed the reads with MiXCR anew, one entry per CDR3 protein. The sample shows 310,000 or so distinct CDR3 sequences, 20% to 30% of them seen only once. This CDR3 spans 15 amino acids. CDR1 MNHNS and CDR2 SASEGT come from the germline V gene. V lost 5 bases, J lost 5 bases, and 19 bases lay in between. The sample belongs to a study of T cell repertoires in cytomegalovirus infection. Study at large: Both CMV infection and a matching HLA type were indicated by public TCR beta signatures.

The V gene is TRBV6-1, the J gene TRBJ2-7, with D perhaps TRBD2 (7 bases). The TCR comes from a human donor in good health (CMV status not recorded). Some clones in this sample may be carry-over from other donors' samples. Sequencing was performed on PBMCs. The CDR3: CASSPLGGGKDEQYF. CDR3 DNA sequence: TGTGCCAGCAGTCCCCTCGGCGGGGGCAAGGACGAGCAGTACTTC.